Following are 10 T cell receptor beta chains from one sample sequenced in a study of beta chain features in type 1 diabetes. Expressed TCRB transcripts were sequenced because the isolated RNA had all been reverse transcribed beforehand. The repertoire was sequenced with immunoSEQ multiplex PCR; TCRdb's copy has only in-frame clones and lacks some. The table has about 140,000 clones, 6.9% seen once. The sequenced sample consisted of central memory CD4+ T cells from blood. The receptor set was obtained from a woman aged 25 to 45 in good health.

The chain has TRBV19 and TRBJ1-5; 7 bases match TRBD1. The CDR3 loop spans 16 amino acids. Germline lookup yields CDR1 LNHDA and CDR2 SQIVND (reference sequence). V was clipped by 6 bases and J by 0 bases; unmatched bases: 8. CDR3 coding DNA: TGTGCCAGTAGGCCGAAGGGACAGTATAGCAATCAGCCCCAGCATTTT. It translates to CASRPKGQYSNQPQHF.

This clone showed up just a few times. The rearrangement joins TRBV10-3 to TRBJ1-2; D gene uncertain. The germline gives CDR1 ENHRY, CDR2 SYGVKD. V was cut by 3 bases and J by 2 bases, with 7 bases left in between. This CDR3 has 13 amino acids. The CDR3 spells CAISEGENYGYTF. The CDR3 DNA reads TGTGCCATCAGTGAAGGAGAAAACTATGGCTACACCTTC.

This clone turned up a few times. The V and J genes are TRBV4-3 and TRBJ2-7; 7 nucleotides align to TRBD1. The V segment lost 1 base and the J segment 3 bases; nucleotides outside the gene matches: 6. The CDR3 loop spans 15 amino acids. Germline V gene data show CDR1 as LGHNA and CDR2 as YSLEER. CDR3 amino acids: CASSQGQGVFYEQYF. The CDR3 nucleotides are TGCGCCAGCAGCCAAGGCCAGGGGGTGTTCTACGAGCAGTACTTC.

The chain couples TRBV7-2 to TRBJ1-2; the D gene is possibly TRBD1 (6 bases). CDR3 length: 15 residues. V shed 5 bases and J shed 5 bases, with 18 bases lying between them. CDR1 and CDR2 from the germline V gene are SGHTA and FQGNSA. CDR3 sequence: CASSPSPQGNYGYTF. CDR3 nucleotides: TGTGCCAGCAGCCCTAGTCCTCAGGGGAATTATGGCTACACCTTC.

In this sample, this clone turned up many times. The chain uses TRBV15 and TRBJ2-1; 9 bases align to TRBD2. The CDR3 loop spans 14 amino acids. Germline V lookup: CDR1 LNHNV, CDR2 YYDKDF (reference sequence). V shed 6 bases, J shed 4 bases, and the junction held 4 bases outside the gene matches. The CDR3, as DNA: TGTGCCACCAGAGTAGCGGGAGAGTACAATGAGCAGTTCTTC. It is translated as CATRVAGEYNEQFF.

The chain combines TRBV29-1 with TRBJ2-1; 7 bases are shared with TRBD2. CDR1 and CDR2 from the germline V gene are SQVTM and ANQGSEA. CDR3 length equals 14 residues. V shed 3 bases and J 5 bases; nucleotides not matched to a gene: 7. CDR3 nucleotide sequence: TGCAGCGTTGACCGTGCGGGAGTAAACAATGAGCAGTTCTTC. Protein sequence: CSVDRAGVNNEQFF.

This clone has only a few counts. V gene TRBV14 combines with J gene TRBJ2-2, with 8 bases identical to TRBD2. Germline CDR1 SGHDN, CDR2 FVKESK. CDR3 length equals 17 residues. The ends lost 1 base at V and 3 bases at J; junction bases unmatched: 7. Here the CDR3 DNA reads TGTGCCAGCAGCCAAGGCGGACTAGCCGGTTACACCGGGGAGCTGTTTTTT. As protein: CASSQGGLAGYTGELFF.

A few counts support this clone. The chain combines TRBV7-9 with TRBJ2-7, with 8 bases matching TRBD1. Germline CDR1 is SEHNR and CDR2 is FQNEAQ (reference sequence). The CDR3 totals 13 residues. V dropped 5 bases and J dropped 5; count of bases not matched to a gene: 5. Here the CDR3 DNA reads TGTGCCAGCAGCCCGGGACAGGACCACGAGCAGTACTTC. Residues: CASSPGQDHEQYF. Full variable domain (rest looked up from reference TRBV7-9 and TRBJ2-7): DTGVSQNPRHKITKRGQNVTFRCDPISEHNRLYWYRQTLGQGPEFLTYFQNEAQLEKSRLLSDRFSAERPKGSFSTLEIQRTEQGDSAMYLCASSPGQDHEQYFGPGTRLTVT.

This clone was counted only a few times. The J gene is TRBJ1-5, the V gene TRBV18; D is possibly TRBD1 (6 bases). The V and J ends lost 3 bases and 3 bases respectively, with 15 bases between them. The CDR3 runs 16 residues. CDR1 and CDR2 from the germline V gene are KGHSH and LQKENI. CDR3 nucleotide sequence: TGTGCCAGCTCACCCCAGCCAGGGGACGCCAATCAGCCCCAGCATTTT. Translating gives CASSPQPGDANQPQHF.

This clone was seen more than once but under ten times. The chain uses TRBV2 and TRBJ2-2, with D possibly matching TRBD2 (6 bases). CDR1 and CDR2 (germline): SNHLY, FYNNEI. The V gene lost 6 bases and the J gene lost 1 base, with 12 bases spanning the gap. This CDR3 is 15 amino acids long. This chain's CDR3 is CASRATGGNTGELFF. In nucleotides, the CDR3 is TGTGCCAGCAGGGCTACCGGGGGGAACACCGGGGAGCTGTTTTTT.